This entry lists 26 T cell receptor beta chains sequenced from one sample in a study of cytomegalovirus exposure and HLA in healthy donors. Sequencing used immunoSEQ multiplex PCR; TCRdb keeps in-frame clones, though not all of them. The sample includes under 200,000 clones, 95% to 96% of them seen just once. Input material: PBMCs. All receptors come from a young woman in good health and CMV-seronegative.

The chain links TRBV19 to TRBJ2-5, with 8 bases aligning to TRBD2. The J segment lost 2 bases and the V segment lost 3 bases, leaving 2 bases of the junction unmatched. Germline V lookup: CDR1 LNHDA, CDR2 SQIVND (reference sequence). The CDR3 loop spans 14 amino acids. The DNA of the CDR3 is TGTGCCAGTAGTATTACTAGCGGTCAAGAGACCCAGTACTTC. Protein sequence: CASSITSGQETQYF.

The chain uses TRBV27 and TRBJ2-4; 7 nucleotides agree with TRBD2. Unmatched junction bases numbered 7, after V lost 4 bases and J lost 1 base. This CDR3 is built from 16 residues. The germline CDR1 and CDR2 sequences are MNHEY and SMNVEV (reference sequence). Here the CDR3 reads CASSYSAGVAKNIQYF. The CDR3 region has the DNA TGTGCCAGCAGTTACTCGGCGGGGGTGGCCAAAAACATTCAGTACTTC.

The chain joins TRBV20-1 to TRBJ1-1; TRBD1 is a possible D gene (6 bases). The V and J ends lost 2 bases and 11 bases respectively, with 12 bases between them. The CDR3 is 11 amino acids. The germline V gene has CDR1 DFQATT and CDR2 SNEGSKA (reference sequence). The CDR3 nucleotides are TGCAGTGCTAGAATGGACAGTCCGGCTTTCTTT. Amino acids: CSARMDSPAFF.

This clone has a handful of counts. The chain has TRBV9 and TRBJ2-3; 10 nucleotides match TRBD2. This CDR3 comprises 17 residues. V was pared by 0 bases and J by 5 bases, with 9 bases of the junction left unmatched. Germline CDR1 is SGDLS and CDR2 is YYNGEE. CDR3 nucleotide sequence: TGTGCCAGCAGCGTAGGGAGCGGGGGGGCCTTTGGAGATACGCAGTATTTT. It specifies CASSVGSGGAFGDTQYF.

The genes are TRBV6-5 and TRBJ2-2; a possible D gene is TRBD2 (6 bases). CDR1 and CDR2 (germline): MNHEY, SVGAGI. The CDR3 consists of 14 residues. V was trimmed by 6 bases and J by 0 bases, leaving 8 bases between them. This CDR3 is CASRGGTNTGELFF. CDR3 DNA: TGTGCCAGCAGGGGGGGTACGAACACCGGGGAGCTGTTTTTT.

The chain employs TRBV5-1 and TRBJ2-3, with TRBD2 identical over 8 bases. Germline CDR1 and CDR2: SGHRS and YFSETQ. V was pared by 0 bases and J by 11 bases, with 11 bases of the junction left unmatched. The CDR3 has 15 amino acids. The CDR3 nucleotides read TGCGCCAGCAGCTTGGGCGGGACTAGGTATAGGTGGCAGTATTTT. It codes for CASSLGGTRYRWQYF. The whole variable domain, filled in from reference TRBV5-1 and TRBJ2-3, reads KAGVTQTPRYLIKTRGQQVTLSCSPISGHRSVSWYQQTPGQGLQFLFEYFSETQRNKGNFPGRFSGRQFSNSRSEMNVSTLELGDSALYLCASSLGGTRYRWQYFGPGTRLTVL.

The chain employs TRBV25-1 and TRBJ2-7; 7 nucleotides align to TRBD2. The V gene's germline CDR1 is MGHDK and CDR2 SYGVNS. Trimming at V came to 9 bases and at J to 1 base, leaving 6 bases not matched to a gene. This CDR3 region has 13 residues. CDR3 in DNA: TGTGCCAGTAGACCCGGGGGGTCCTACGAGCAGTACTTC. Translating gives CASRPGGSYEQYF.

CDR3 sequence: CASSPPGLDLEQYF. Here the CDR3 DNA reads TGTGCCAGCAGCCCCCCGGGACTAGACCTCGAGCAGTACTTC. The V gene is TRBV9, the J gene TRBJ2-7, with 8 bases matching TRBD2. CDR1 and CDR2 from the germline V gene are SGDLS and YYNGEE. Trimming removed 4 bases from V and 6 bases from J; junction bases left unmatched: 9. The CDR3 totals 14 residues.

CDR3 sequence: CASSLQVGGTIYF. CDR3 nucleotides: TGTGCCAGCAGCCTACAGGTGGGGGGCACCATATATTTT. This chain joins TRBV7-2 and TRBJ1-3, with D possibly matching TRBD1 (5 bases). Looked up from germline, CDR1 is SGHTA and CDR2 is FQGNSA. This CDR3 has 13 amino acids. V gave up 5 bases and J gave up 9 bases, with 14 bases separating them.

This chain joins TRBV6-5 and TRBJ1-1; 9 bases map to TRBD1. The CDR3 spans 14 residues. Germline V gene sequence: CDR1 MNHEY, CDR2 SVGAGI. Germline trimming cut 4 bases from V and 0 bases from J; bases unmatched to any gene: 0. The CDR3 spells CASSWTGVNTEAFF. The CDR3 nucleotides are TGTGCCAGCAGTTGGACAGGGGTGAACACTGAAGCTTTCTTT.

The count of this clone is one. This sequence joins TRBV27 and TRBJ2-5; D not resolved. The J call may be in error: the DNA end matches TRBJ2-7 better. The CDR3 has 11 residues. In germline, CDR1 is MNHEY, CDR2 SMNVEV (reference sequence). The CDR3 loop reads CASSSSYEQYF. In DNA, the CDR3 is TGTGCCAGCAGTTCCTCCTACGAGCAGTACTTC.

The chain uses TRBV9 and TRBJ2-5; 7 bases match TRBD2. Germline V CDR1 and CDR2: SGDLS, YYNGEE. V gave up 5 bases and J gave up 5 bases; unmatched junction bases: 9. The CDR3 runs 14 residues. The CDR3 spells CASRGGARGETQYF. The CDR3 DNA follows: TGTGCCAGCAGGGGAGGGGCTCGGGGGGAGACCCAGTACTTC.

The chain recombines TRBV29-1 with TRBJ2-1; unclear D gene. The CDR3 is 10 residues long. Germline assignment: CDR1 SQVTM and CDR2 ANQGSEA. Trimming cost V 6 bases and J 8 bases, with 8 bases left between them. The CDR3: CSVSMYEQFF. The CDR3 DNA reads TGCAGCGTATCTATGTATGAGCAGTTCTTC.

The chain joins TRBV19 to TRBJ1-2; 7 nucleotides line up with TRBD1. After removal of 3 bases from V and 6 bases from J, the junction contained 1 base not matched to a gene. This CDR3 comprises 12 residues. Germline V gene sequence: CDR1 LNHDA, CDR2 SQIVND (reference sequence). The CDR3: CASSIDRDGYTF. DNA for the CDR3: TGTGCCAGTAGTATCGACAGGGATGGCTACACCTTC.

The chain couples TRBV9 to TRBJ2-2, with D perhaps TRBD1 (6 bases). Trimming removed 0 bases from V and 4 bases from J, with 13 bases in between. Germline lookup yields CDR1 SGDLS and CDR2 YYNGEE. This CDR3 is 16 amino acids long. CDR3 protein: CASSVAPGASTGELFF. The CDR3 DNA is TGTGCCAGCAGCGTAGCACCAGGGGCAAGCACCGGGGAGCTGTTTTTT.

The V call is TRBV7-9, the J call TRBJ2-7, with a possible D match to TRBD2 (5 bases). This CDR3 is built from 14 residues. The germline CDR1 and CDR2 sequences are SEHNR and FQNEAQ (reference sequence). With 3 bases removed from V and 6 bases from J, the gap between germline ends came to 15 bases. The CDR3 loop reads CASSFGIQAGEQYF. The CDR3 region has the DNA TGTGCCAGCAGCTTCGGGATCCAGGCAGGCGAGCAGTACTTC.

The CDR3 sequence is CASSSTGGNHQPQHF. As DNA, the CDR3 is TGTGCCAGTAGTTCGACAGGGGGCAACCATCAGCCCCAGCATTTT. The chain has TRBV19 and TRBJ1-5, with TRBD1 matching 10 bases. J lost 5 bases, V lost 5 bases, and 6 bases had no gene match. The CDR3 totals 15 residues. The germline V gene has CDR1 LNHDA and CDR2 SQIVND (reference sequence).

This clone was recorded a few times. V and J are TRBV11-2 and TRBJ2-1, with TRBD2 matching 11 bases. Trimming cost V 8 bases and J 7 bases; bases outside gene matches: 10. Germline loops: CDR1 SGHAT, CDR2 FQNNGV. The CDR3 sequence is 15 residues long. The CDR3 loop is CASVLGTSGLNEQFF. The CDR3 coding sequence is TGTGCCAGCGTACTCGGGACTAGCGGACTTAATGAGCAGTTCTTC.

The chain carries TRBV30 and TRBJ1-2; the match to TRBD1 covers 7 bases. V shed 3 bases and J 4 bases; nucleotides not matched to a gene: 8. CDR3 length: 14 amino acids. Germline loops: CDR1 GTSNPN, CDR2 SVGIG (reference sequence). The CDR3 DNA reads TGTGCCTGGAGCCGGGACAGCGTGGCCTATGGCTACACCTTC. Amino acids: CAWSRDSVAYGYTF. Together with reference TRBV30 and TRBJ1-2, the CDR3 gives the full variable domain: SQTIHQWPATLVQPVGSPLSLECTVEGTSNPNLYWYRQAAGRGLQLLFYSVGIGQISSEVPQNLSASRPQDRQFILSSKKLLLSDSGFYLCAWSRDSVAYGYTFGSGTRLTVV.

The genes are TRBV9 and TRBJ2-1; 11 nucleotides align to TRBD1. Germline CDR1 SGDLS, CDR2 YYNGEE. J was trimmed by 5 bases and V by 3 bases; bases with no gene match: 7. This CDR3 comprises 16 residues. The CDR3: CASSAPGTGGNNEQFF. The CDR3 region has the DNA TGTGCCAGCAGCGCCCCCGGGACAGGGGGGAACAATGAGCAGTTCTTC. Using reference TRBV9 and TRBJ2-1 for the parts outside the CDR3, the full variable domain is DSGVTQTPKHLITATGQRVTLRCSPRSGDLSVYWYQQSLDQGLQFLIQYYNGEERAKGNILERFSAQQFPDLHSELNLSSLELGDSALYFCASSAPGTGGNNEQFFGPGTRLTVL.

V gene TRBV2 combines with J gene TRBJ1-4, with TRBD1 matching 10 bases. In germline, CDR1 is SNHLY, CDR2 FYNNEI. This CDR3 is 14 amino acids long. The J segment lost 8 bases and the V segment lost 6 bases, leaving 6 bases of the junction unmatched. This chain's CDR3 is CASRTGTGEEKLFF. CDR3 coding DNA: TGTGCCAGCAGGACCGGGACAGGGGAGGAAAAACTGTTTTTT.

Note on this clone: Sequence at one end of the junction differs from germline and may be a read error. V is TRBV7-9 and J is TRBJ2-7, with 11 bases identical to TRBD2. In germline, CDR1 is SEHNR, CDR2 FQNEAQ (reference sequence). CDR3 size: 12 residues. Here the CDR3 DNA reads TGTGCCAGCAGCTATAGCGGGGGGGCCTTATTCTTC. Translated: CASSYSGGALFF.

This chain connects TRBV2 to TRBJ2-2, with a possible D match to TRBD2 (7 bases). The CDR3 length is 18 residues. Germline CDR1 and CDR2: SNHLY and FYNNEI. V was cut by 0 bases and J by 4 bases, with 18 bases left in between. The CDR3 nucleotides read TGTGCCAGCAGTGAAGCGAGGTGGGGCGGGGGCGTCACCGGGGAGCTGTTTTTT. It codes for CASSEARWGGGVTGELFF.

The chain has TRBV4-2 and TRBJ1-2; D gene ambiguous. The CDR3 is made up of 14 amino acids. V was clipped by 0 bases and J by 4 bases, with 9 bases between them. The germline V gene has CDR1 LGHNA and CDR2 YNFKEQ. CDR3 bases: TGTGCCAGCAGCCAAGAGAGCTACTCCTATGGCTACACCTTC. As protein: CASSQESYSYGYTF.

The chain is built from TRBV4-1 and TRBJ2-7, with a weak D call TRBD1 (6 bases). V was pared by 4 bases and J by 6 bases, with 7 bases between. CDR3 size: 11 residues. CDR1 is MGHRA, CDR2 YSYEKL, per germline. The CDR3 DNA is TGCGCCAGCAGCCCAGGGGTCGAGCAGTACTTC. Translated: CASSPGVEQYF.

This clone was seen once. The chain couples TRBV2 to TRBJ2-7; D remains unclear. V lost 3 bases to trimming and J lost 8 bases, with 14 bases between them. The CDR3 has 13 amino acids. CDR1 and CDR2 (germline): SNHLY, FYNNEI. The CDR3 here is CASSDERTPQQYF. The CDR3 bases are TGTGCCAGCAGTGACGAAAGAACACCGCAGCAGTACTTC.